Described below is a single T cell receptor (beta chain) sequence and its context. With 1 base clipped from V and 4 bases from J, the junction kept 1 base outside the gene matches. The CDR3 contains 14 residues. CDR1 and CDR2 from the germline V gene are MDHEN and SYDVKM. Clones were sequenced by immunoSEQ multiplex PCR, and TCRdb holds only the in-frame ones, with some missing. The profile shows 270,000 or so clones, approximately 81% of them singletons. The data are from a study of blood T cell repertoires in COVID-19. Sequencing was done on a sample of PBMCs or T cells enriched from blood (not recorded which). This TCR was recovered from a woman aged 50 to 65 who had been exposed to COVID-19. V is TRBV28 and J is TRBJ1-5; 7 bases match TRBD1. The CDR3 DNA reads TGTGCCAGCAGTTTATCAGGGGGAAATCAGCCCCAGCATTTT. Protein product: CASSLSGGNQPQHF.